These 30 T cell receptor beta chains were all obtained from the same sample, sequenced in a study of response to subunit inactivated influenza vaccine. TCRdb reprocessed the RT-PCR reads via MiXCR and lists one record per CDR3 protein. The profile shows 550,000 to 650,000 distinct CDR3 sequences, approximately 12% of them singletons. Sequenced material: PBMCs from blood, taken on the day of vaccination. These TCRs come from a man aged 45-65 years who received an inactivated influenza vaccine.

This clonotype was seen at least ten times. This CDR3 reads CASSVDQRLGGTQYF. DNA for the CDR3: TGTGCCAGCAGCGTCGATCAGCGGCTCGGGGGTACGCAGTATTTT. V is TRBV9 and J is TRBJ2-3; D perhaps matches TRBD2 (6 bases). CDR1 SGDLS and CDR2 YYNGEE come from the germline V gene. V was shortened by 2 bases and J by 8 bases, with 18 bases between the two germline ends. The CDR3 has 15 amino acids.

This clonotype was seen ten or more times. The chain has TRBV5-1 and TRBJ1-6; 9 bases map to TRBD1. V was pared by 0 bases and J by 12 bases, with 4 bases of the junction left unmatched. This CDR3 has 14 residues. The germline gives CDR1 SGHRS, CDR2 YFSETQ. In DNA form, the CDR3 reads TGCGCCAGCAGCTTGGGACAGGGGGAAGGACCCCTCCACTTT. This gives the protein CASSLGQGEGPLHF.

The J gene is TRBJ2-3, the V gene TRBV27; D is unclear. The CDR3 has 16 amino acids. Per the germline V gene, CDR1 is MNHEY and CDR2 is SMNVEV (reference sequence). The ends were cut back, 1 base at V and 0 bases at J, with 11 bases in the middle. CDR3 sequence: CASSLLWESSTDTQYF. CDR3 bases: TGTGCCAGCAGTTTATTGTGGGAATCTAGCACAGATACGCAGTATTTT.

The chain's CDR3 is CASSSGQVSLGYTF. The CDR3 nucleotides read TGTGCCAGCAGCTCAGGACAGGTTTCGCTTGGCTACACCTTC. The chain has TRBV7-2 and TRBJ1-2; 7 nucleotides agree with TRBD1. The V segment lost 4 bases and the J segment 7 bases; nucleotides outside the gene matches: 9. The CDR3 runs 14 residues. The germline V gene has CDR1 SGHTA and CDR2 FQGNSA.

This clonotype turned up a few times. This rearrangement joins TRBV20-1 to TRBJ1-1; D gene unclear. Germline CDR1 is DFQATT and CDR2 is SNEGSKA (reference sequence). The V end was cut by 1 base, the J end by 7 bases, with 16 bases between. There are 14 residues in the CDR3. CDR3: CSARVLDAALEAFF. The DNA for the CDR3 is TGCAGTGCTAGAGTTCTGGACGCGGCTCTTGAAGCTTTCTTT.

The chain carries TRBV10-3 and TRBJ2-5, with D uncertain. V was shortened by 5 bases and J by 5 bases, with 18 bases between the two germline ends. The CDR3 extends over 15 amino acids. Germline CDR1 reads ENHRY; CDR2 reads SYGVKD. The CDR3 DNA reads as TGTGCCATCAGTTGGGCTGGGCAGCAAATGGAGACCCAGTACTTC. This translates into CAISWAGQQMETQYF.

The chain is built from TRBV6-2 or TRBV6-3 and TRBJ2-1; 14 nucleotides match TRBD2. The CDR3 runs 17 residues. The V and J ends lost 5 bases and 7 bases, in that order; junction bases with no gene match: 10. The germline CDR1 and CDR2 sequences are MNHEY and SVGEGT. CDR3 amino acids: CASSPRLAGGMWNEQFF. The CDR3 DNA follows: TGTGCCAGCAGTCCGCGACTAGCGGGGGGGATGTGGAATGAGCAGTTCTTC.

This rearrangement joins TRBV18 to TRBJ2-1, with 12 bases identical to TRBD1. CDR3 length: 19 amino acids. V was clipped by 0 bases and J by 0 bases; unmatched bases: 6. From germline, CDR1 is KGHSH and CDR2 LQKENI. In DNA, the CDR3 is TGTGCCAGCTCACCACCGGGACAGGGGGCTTGGGGCTCCTACAATGAGCAGTTCTTC. This translates into CASSPPGQGAWGSYNEQFF.

This clonotype was counted between two and nine times. This chain uses TRBV4-2 with TRBJ2-1, with D possibly being TRBD2 (7 bases). The CDR3 is 19 residues long. Trimming removed 2 bases from V and 2 bases from J, with 22 bases in between. The germline gives CDR1 LGHNA, CDR2 YNFKEQ. CDR3 in DNA: TGTGCCAGCAGCCAATTTTTGGCGGGGGCCCATCCCGCCTACAATGAGCAGTTCTTC. This gives the protein CASSQFLAGAHPAYNEQFF.

V gene TRBV20-1 combines with J gene TRBJ1-2, with unresolved D. The V end lost 6 bases, the J end lost 5 bases, and 7 bases lay between the germline ends. The V gene's germline CDR1 is DFQATT and CDR2 SNEGSKA (reference sequence). This CDR3 has 10 residues. The CDR3 protein is CSAYGYGYTF. CDR3 coding DNA: TGCAGTGCATACGGGTATGGCTACACCTTC.

The chain joins TRBV6-1 to TRBJ2-1; 10 nucleotides agree with TRBD2. The ends lost 2 bases at V and 13 bases at J; junction bases unmatched: 2. From germline, CDR1 is MNHNS and CDR2 SASEGT. The CDR3 spans 12 residues. CDR3 residues: CASSELAGVQFF. The CDR3, as DNA: TGTGCCAGCAGTGAACTAGCGGGAGTACAGTTCTTC.

The CDR3 DNA sequence: TGTGCCAGCAGTTACTATGCACAGATCTACGAGCAGTACTTC. The encoded protein is CASSYYAQIYEQYF. V usage is TRBV6-2 or TRBV6-3 and J usage is TRBJ2-7; no firm D call. Trimming left V 1 base short and J 3 bases short, with 10 bases between. Germline V gives CDR1 MNHEY, CDR2 SVGEGT. The CDR3 contains 14 residues.

This clonotype was picked up a small number of times. The chain couples TRBV18 to TRBJ2-7, with 8 nucleotides matching TRBD1. V lost 4 bases and J lost 1; bases outside the gene matches: 9. The CDR3 is made up of 16 amino acids. Germline-derived CDR1 and CDR2 are KGHSH and LQKENI. CDR3 sequence (DNA): TGTGCCAGCTCACTAAACCGACAGGGGCTGTCCTACGAGCAGTACTTC. Residues: CASSLNRQGLSYEQYF. The variable domain in full, with the rest retrieved from reference TRBV18 and TRBJ2-7, is NAGVMQNPRHLVRRRGQEARLRCSPMKGHSHVYWYRQLPEEGLKFMVYLQKENIIDESGMPKERFSAEFPKEGPSILRIQQVVRGDSAAYFCASSLNRQGLSYEQYFGPGTRLTVT.

This clonotype occurred many times. The chain links TRBV4-3 to TRBJ1-3; tentative D call: TRBD1 (5 bases). CDR3 length: 15 residues. Trimming pared 4 bases from V and 0 bases from J, leaving 10 bases between. CDR1 and CDR2 from the germline V gene are LGHNA and YSLEER. CDR3 sequence (DNA): TGCGCCAGCAGCCGAGGACACCCCTCTGGAAACACCATATATTTT. Translating gives CASSRGHPSGNTIYF.

V usage is TRBV20-1 and J usage is TRBJ2-1; 9 bases are shared with TRBD2. The junction had 10 bases not matched to a gene; V was cut back by 1 base and J by 3 bases. Germline assignment: CDR1 DFQATT and CDR2 SNEGSKA (reference sequence). This CDR3 is built from 17 residues. The CDR3 is CSARALTLAGLYNEQFF. As DNA, the CDR3 is TGCAGTGCTAGAGCCCTAACTCTAGCGGGACTCTACAATGAGCAGTTCTTC.

This clonotype was seen a handful of times. This rearrangement joins TRBV16 to TRBJ2-7; 8 nucleotides align to TRBD1. Losses at the gene ends were 3 bases for V and 3 bases for J; bases not matched to a gene: 7. Germline V CDR1 and CDR2: KGHSY, FQNENV. This CDR3 contains 15 residues. CDR3 in amino acids: CASSQGQALLYEQYF. For the CDR3, the DNA is TGTGCCAGCAGCCAGGGACAGGCGCTTCTCTACGAGCAGTACTTC.

This clonotype has at least ten counts. The chain joins TRBV9 to TRBJ2-7; 8 nucleotides line up with TRBD2. After removal of 4 bases from V and 4 bases from J, the junction contained 4 bases not matched to a gene. The CDR3 extends over 13 amino acids. Germline CDR1 reads SGDLS; CDR2 reads YYNGEE. This CDR3 reads CASSPREAYEQYF. CDR3 nucleotide sequence: TGTGCCAGCAGCCCGCGGGAGGCGTACGAGCAGTACTTC.

V gene TRBV2 combines with J gene TRBJ2-1; D possibly matches TRBD1 or TRBD2 (5 bases each). Trimming stripped 6 bases from V and 4 bases from J, with 13 bases between. The CDR3 extends over 14 amino acids. CDR1 and CDR2 (germline): SNHLY, FYNNEI. DNA for the CDR3: TGTGCCAGCAGGAGCCGGGACCAATACAATGAGCAGTTCTTC. Amino acids: CASRSRDQYNEQFF.

This clonotype was recorded a few times. The chain links TRBV4-3 to TRBJ2-3, with D possibly TRBD1 on 5 matching bases. Germline loops: CDR1 LGHNA, CDR2 YSLEER. V lost 0 bases and J 7 bases, leaving 11 bases between the germline ends. The CDR3 runs 14 residues. CDR3 nucleotide sequence: TGCGCCAGCAGCCAAGATCCAGGGCTGAATACGCAGTATTTT. Protein product: CASSQDPGLNTQYF.

The J gene is TRBJ2-1, the V gene TRBV11-2, with TRBD2 identical over 16 bases. Germline assignment: CDR1 SGHAT and CDR2 FQNNGV. The CDR3 totals 18 residues. Losses at the gene ends were 4 bases for V and 7 bases for J; bases not matched to a gene: 10. The CDR3 DNA sequence: TGTGCCAGCAGCTCCGGGACTAGCGGGAGGGTCCCTTTGAATGAGCAGTTCTTC. This translates into CASSSGTSGRVPLNEQFF.

V is TRBV9 and J is TRBJ2-7; the D gene is possibly TRBD1 (6 bases). Germline CDR1 SGDLS, CDR2 YYNGEE. Trimming took off 2 bases at V and 2 bases at J, with 14 bases between the two ends. This CDR3 is 15 amino acids long. The CDR3 region is CASSVGTPITYEQYF. CDR3 bases: TGTGCCAGCAGCGTCGGGACACCTATCACCTACGAGCAGTACTTC.

In this sample, this clonotype turned up a few times. The rearrangement uses TRBV11-2 and TRBJ2-7; D is ambiguous. CDR1 and CDR2 from the germline V gene are SGHAT and FQNNGV. This CDR3 region has 13 residues. V was trimmed by 1 base and J by 4 bases, leaving 8 bases between them. The CDR3: CASSLGHGYEQYF. Written as DNA, the CDR3 is TGTGCCAGCAGCTTAGGTCACGGTTACGAGCAGTACTTC.

This clonotype has only a few counts. The chain employs TRBV28 and TRBJ1-3; 9 bases line up with TRBD1. With V trimmed by 6 bases and J by 8 bases, 11 bases remained unmatched. The CDR3 has 15 amino acids. Germline V gives CDR1 MDHEN, CDR2 SYDVKM. CDR3 DNA: TGTGCCAGCAGCAGTCCCGGGACAGGGATCCACACCATATATTTT. This gives the protein CASSSPGTGIHTIYF.

This clonotype was seen only a few times. The chain links TRBV4-3 to TRBJ1-6, with 7 bases fitting TRBD1. The CDR3 has 17 residues. Germline CDR1 reads LGHNA; CDR2 reads YSLEER. V dropped 0 bases and J dropped 4; count of bases not matched to a gene: 6. The CDR3 DNA sequence: TGCGCCAGCAGCCAAGATACAAAACAGGGGTATAATTCACCCCTCCACTTT. This gives the protein CASSQDTKQGYNSPLHF.

This clonotype was observed a few times. The rearrangement joins TRBV4-1 to TRBJ2-4; D not resolved. This CDR3 is built from 13 residues. V was trimmed by 4 bases and J by 6 bases, leaving 10 bases between them. Looked up from germline, CDR1 is MGHRA and CDR2 is YSYEKL. The CDR3 loop reads CASSPAGRNIQYF. DNA of the CDR3: TGCGCCAGCAGCCCGGCAGGACGAAACATTCAGTACTTC.

This clonotype was picked up a small number of times. This chain uses TRBV18 with TRBJ2-7; 9 nucleotides line up with TRBD1. The germline V gene has CDR1 KGHSH and CDR2 LQKENI. The J segment lost 0 bases and the V segment lost 2 bases, leaving 5 bases of the junction unmatched. The CDR3 totals 16 residues. The CDR3: CASSPSRDRVSYEQYF. Here the CDR3 DNA reads TGTGCCAGCTCACCATCCCGGGACAGGGTCTCCTACGAGCAGTACTTC.

J is TRBJ2-1 and V is TRBV12-3 or TRBV12-4; D is possibly TRBD2 (6 bases). V lost 6 bases and J 10 bases, leaving 25 bases between the germline ends. The CDR3 loop spans 16 amino acids. The CDR3: CASRDPGTSPILEQFF. The CDR3, as DNA: TGTGCCAGCAGGGACCCCGGGACTTCTCCCATATTGGAGCAGTTCTTC.

The rearrangement joins TRBV7-2 to TRBJ2-7, with TRBD1 matching 9 bases. The germline V gene encodes CDR1 SGHTA and CDR2 FQGNSA. The V segment lost 5 bases and the J segment 3 bases; nucleotides outside the gene matches: 8. The CDR3 extends over 15 amino acids. In nucleotides, the CDR3 is TGTGCCAGCAGCCACAGGGGGCTCAATCTCTACGAGCAGTACTTC. This encodes CASSHRGLNLYEQYF.

There are a few counts of this clonotype. The chain carries TRBV5-1 and TRBJ1-2, with 8 nucleotides matching TRBD1. The CDR3 totals 13 residues. The V segment lost 6 bases and the J segment 8 bases; nucleotides outside the gene matches: 9. Germline CDR1 is SGHRS and CDR2 is YFSETQ. CDR3 in amino acids: CASTKDRAEGYTF. CDR3 DNA sequence: TGCGCCAGCACTAAGGACAGGGCGGAAGGCTACACCTTC.

This clonotype has just a few counts. CDR3 sequence reads: CASSLGGRGLLFNEQFF. The CDR3 DNA follows: TGTGCCAGCAGCTTAGGTGGCAGGGGGCTCCTTTTCAATGAGCAGTTCTTC. The V call is TRBV7-2, the J call TRBJ2-1; 8 positions match TRBD1. V lost 1 base, J lost 6 bases, and 11 bases stayed unmatched. The germline V gene encodes CDR1 SGHTA and CDR2 FQGNSA. The CDR3 consists of 17 residues. The variable domain in full, with the rest retrieved from reference TRBV7-2 and TRBJ2-1, is GAGVSQSPSNKVTEKGKDVELRCDPISGHTALYWYRQSLGQGLEFLIYFQGNSAPDKSGLPSDRFSAERTGGSVSTLTIQRTQQEDSAVYLCASSLGGRGLLFNEQFFGPGTRLTVL.